The 8 T cell receptor beta chains below all came from one sample that was sequenced in a study of cytomegalovirus exposure and HLA in healthy donors. Vbeta (60) and Jbeta (13) primers were used in the PCR. Profiling relied on immunoSEQ multiplex PCR, and the TCRdb table lists in-frame clones only, not all of them. Of around 200,000 clones in the sample, around 88% were seen once. Input material: PBMCs. The receptors derive from a woman aged 30 to 39 in good health and CMV-seronegative.

V gene TRBV19 combines with J gene TRBJ1-5; no clear D. CDR1 and CDR2 (germline): LNHDA, SQIVND (reference sequence). CDR3 length: 13 amino acids. V was cut by 8 bases and J by 6 bases, with 14 bases left in between. The CDR3 sequence: CASSGSESQPQHF. CDR3 DNA sequence: TGTGCCAGTTCCGGGAGCGAAAGTCAGCCCCAGCATTTT.

This clone was detected a few times. The chain uses TRBV27 and TRBJ2-1, with 16 bases that match TRBD2. Trimming removed 1 base from V and 8 bases from J; junction bases left unmatched: 17. CDR3 length equals 21 residues. Looked up from germline, CDR1 is MNHEY and CDR2 is SMNVEV (reference sequence). Here the CDR3 reads CASSLWTHPPGLAGGPHEQFF. CDR3 coding DNA: TGTGCCAGCAGTTTATGGACCCATCCCCCGGGACTAGCGGGAGGGCCCCATGAGCAGTTCTTC.

The chain employs TRBV6-6 and TRBJ2-7; no reliable D call. CDR3 length: 12 amino acids. Germline assignment: CDR1 MNHNY and CDR2 SVGAGI (reference sequence). Trimming took off 4 bases at V and 4 bases at J, with 8 bases between the two ends. The CDR3 is CASSSDKYEQYF. The CDR3, as DNA: TGTGCCAGCAGTTCCGACAAGTACGAGCAGTACTTC.

The chain couples TRBV29-1 to TRBJ2-3; TRBD2 matches 13 bases. CDR1 and CDR2 from the germline V gene are SQVTM and ANQGSEA. This CDR3 is built from 16 residues. V shed 6 bases, J shed 5 bases, and the junction held 11 bases outside the gene matches. In nucleotides, the CDR3 is TGCAGCGTCGATCCGACTAGCGGGGGGATCGTAGATACGCAGTATTTT. Its protein is CSVDPTSGGIVDTQYF.

The chain combines TRBV2 with TRBJ1-2; a weak D match, TRBD1 (6 bases). Germline CDR1 SNHLY, CDR2 FYNNEI. V shed 4 bases and J shed 3 bases, with 6 bases lying between them. CDR3 size: 12 residues. Here the CDR3 reads CASSGTDYGYTF. Here the CDR3 DNA reads TGTGCCAGCAGTGGGACAGACTATGGCTACACCTTC.

The chain links TRBV10-2 to TRBJ2-7, with D perhaps matching TRBD1 (6 bases). The CDR3 is made up of 13 amino acids. The ends were cut back, 4 bases at V and 5 bases at J, with 12 bases in the middle. Germline V gene data show CDR1 as WSHSY and CDR2 as SAAADI. The chain's CDR3 is CASSGGGIDEQYF. The DNA of the CDR3 is TGCGCCAGCAGTGGTGGGGGCATCGACGAGCAGTACTTC.

V gene TRBV5-4 combines with J gene TRBJ1-3; no definite D call. The CDR3 length is 14 residues. The V gene lost 5 bases and the J gene lost 1 base, with 10 bases spanning the gap. Germline lookup yields CDR1 SGHNT and CDR2 YYREEE (reference sequence). The CDR3 DNA is TGTGCCAGCAGGAGGGAGAATTCTGGAAACACCATATATTTT. Translation: CASRRENSGNTIYF.

The V gene is TRBV7-3, the J gene TRBJ2-5; 10 bases map to TRBD2. Trimming cost V 2 bases and J 2 bases; bases outside gene matches: 8. CDR1 and CDR2 (germline): SGHTA, FQGTGA. The CDR3 covers 17 residues. CDR3 residues: CASSLGSSGSPQETQYF. The CDR3 bases are TGTGCCAGCAGCTTAGGGTCTAGCGGGAGCCCTCAAGAGACCCAGTACTTC.